These 7 T cell receptor beta chains came from one sample sequenced in a study of T cells in Graves' hyperthyroidism and ophthalmopathy. Amplification of TCR beta CDR3 regions used RNA as the template. Researchers ran a first-round RT-PCR on the TCR CDR3 using the HTBI primer set. In TCRdb, the multiplex PCR reads were re-called with MiXCR into one record per CDR3 protein. Of around 190,000 distinct CDR3 sequences in the sample, approximately 15% were seen once. Sequenced sample: blood. The origin of the receptors is a woman in her fifties or sixties with Graves' hyperthyroidism.

Ten or more counts support this clonotype. CDR3 DNA sequence: TGTGCCAGCAGTCCCCCCCCGGGCACGCAGTATTTT. Translation: CASSPPPGTQYF. V and J are TRBV28 and TRBJ2-3; D uncertain. V lost 5 bases to trimming and J lost 9 bases, with 12 bases between them. The CDR3 has 12 amino acids. Germline CDR1 is MDHEN and CDR2 is SYDVKM.

This clonotype was picked up many times. This rearrangement joins TRBV6-1 to TRBJ2-1, with TRBD1 matching 7 bases. The germline gives CDR1 MNHNS, CDR2 SASEGT. Germline trimming cut 5 bases from V and 6 bases from J; bases unmatched to any gene: 13. CDR3 length: 16 residues. The CDR3 DNA follows: TGTGCCAGCAGTTACGCGACAGGGATATATGGCAATGAGCAGTTCTTC. It codes for CASSYATGIYGNEQFF.

This clonotype occurred many times. This rearrangement joins TRBV5-1 to TRBJ1-2, with D possibly matching TRBD1 (5 bases). This CDR3 comprises 14 residues. Germline CDR1 reads SGHRS; CDR2 reads YFSETQ. V was trimmed by 2 bases and J by 3 bases, leaving 11 bases between them. CDR3 amino acids: CASSLGTDDYGYTF. CDR3 coding DNA: TGCGCCAGCAGCTTAGGGACGGACGACTATGGCTACACCTTC.

J is TRBJ1-2 and V is TRBV20-1, with a possible D match to TRBD1 (6 bases). Germline V lookup: CDR1 DFQATT, CDR2 SNEGSKA (reference sequence). Trimming removed 0 bases from V and 4 bases from J, with 12 bases in between. The CDR3 is 14 amino acids. In DNA form, the CDR3 reads TGCAGTGCTAGAGATAGTGACAGGTCCTATGGCTACACCTTC. Its protein product is CSARDSDRSYGYTF.

This clonotype was detected a few times. V and J are TRBV7-8 and TRBJ2-7; D remains unclear. CDR3 size: 14 residues. Germline-derived CDR1 and CDR2 are SGHVS and FQNEAQ. V gave up 5 bases and J gave up 2 bases, with 13 bases separating them. The CDR3: CASSPERRTYEQYF. CDR3 DNA: TGTGCCAGCAGCCCGGAACGGCGCACCTACGAGCAGTACTTC.

This clonotype was counted a few times. A much larger clone differs by one base, so this may be a read error. V and J are TRBV20-1 and TRBJ1-1; D gene ambiguous. The CDR3 extends over 15 amino acids. V was cut by 8 bases and J by 1 base, with 20 bases left in between. Per germline, CDR1 DFQATT and CDR2 SNEGSKA (reference sequence). The CDR3 reads CSTTAVDWANTEAFF. DNA of the CDR3: TGCAGTACTACCGCCGTGGACTGGGCGAACACTGAAGCTTTCTTT.

This clonotype was found many times. The chain is built from TRBV12-3 or TRBV12-4 and TRBJ2-2; D unclear. This CDR3 contains 15 residues. The V and J ends lost 3 bases and 0 bases respectively, with 8 bases between them. DNA of the CDR3: TGTGCCAGCAGTTTCTCAGTCCCGAACACCGGGGAGCTGTTTTTT. Residues: CASSFSVPNTGELFF.